Presented here are 8 T cell receptor beta chains from one specimen sequenced in a study of T cells after yellow fever vaccination. TCRdb re-called the 5' RACE reads with MiXCR, one entry per CDR3 protein. The sample yields fewer than 450,000 distinct CDR3 sequences, roughly 8% seen once. The sequencing here drew on PBMCs, taken roughly 47 days after the first yellow fever vaccination. These receptor sequences come from a man aged 18 to 29 who received the YFV17D yellow fever vaccine.

This clonotype turned up a few times. The chain employs TRBV12-3 or TRBV12-4 and TRBJ2-2; no definite D call. Deletions cut 2 bases from V and 7 bases from J, with 8 bases between. CDR3 size: 13 residues. The CDR3 nucleotides read TGTGCCAGCAGTTTAAGCGTGGACGGGGAGCTGTTTTTT. This codes for CASSLSVDGELFF.

This clonotype came up many times. The V gene is TRBV7-8, the J gene TRBJ2-2, with TRBD1 matching over 8 bases. The J segment lost 6 bases and the V segment lost 5 bases, leaving 8 bases of the junction unmatched. The CDR3 extends over 15 amino acids. Per the germline V gene, CDR1 is SGHVS and CDR2 is FQNEAQ. CDR3 region: CASSEQGASAGELFF. CDR3 nucleotides: TGTGCCAGCAGCGAGCAGGGGGCAAGCGCCGGGGAGCTGTTTTTT.

The chain employs TRBV11-2 and TRBJ2-3; D possibly matches TRBD1 or TRBD2 (5 bases each). Germline lookup yields CDR1 SGHAT and CDR2 FQNNGV. Trimming removed 1 base from V and 2 bases from J, with 10 bases in between. The CDR3 totals 15 residues. CDR3 sequence reads: CASSLAGRLTDTQYF. CDR3 in DNA: TGTGCCAGCAGCTTAGCGGGGCGGCTCACAGATACGCAGTATTTT. The complete variable domain, with remaining parts taken from reference TRBV11-2 and TRBJ2-3, reads EAGVAQSPRYKIIEKRQSVAFWCNPISGHATLYWYQQILGQGPKLLIQFQNNGVVDDSQLPKDRFSAERLKGVDSTLKIQPAKLEDSAVYLCASSLAGRLTDTQYFGPGTRLTVL.

This clonotype came up a few times. V gene TRBV20-1 combines with J gene TRBJ1-2; unclear D gene. The CDR3 is made up of 14 amino acids. Trimming stripped 3 bases from V and 4 bases from J, with 15 bases between. Per germline, CDR1 DFQATT and CDR2 SNEGSKA (reference sequence). The CDR3 here is CSASPPSPSYGYTF. The CDR3 DNA follows: TGCAGTGCTAGTCCCCCTAGTCCTAGCTATGGCTACACCTTC.

This clonotype has more than one count but fewer than ten. The chain couples TRBV12-3 or TRBV12-4 to TRBJ1-2; 7 nucleotides agree with TRBD1. The CDR3 consists of 13 residues. V lost 4 bases and J lost 4; bases outside the gene matches: 3. This chain's CDR3 is CASSWGQLYGYTF. The CDR3 DNA is TGTGCCAGCAGTTGGGGACAGCTCTATGGCTACACCTTC.

V usage is TRBV20-1 and J usage is TRBJ1-5, with TRBD1 as a possible D gene (5 bases). This CDR3 is built from 14 residues. V lost 3 bases and J lost 3, with 12 bases in between. Germline values: CDR1 DFQATT, CDR2 SNEGSKA (reference sequence). The CDR3 nucleotides are TGCAGTGCTAGGGCAGGGAGCCTCAATCAGCCCCAGCATTTT. Its protein product is CSARAGSLNQPQHF.

This clonotype was seen more than once but under ten times. The chain uses TRBV12-3 or TRBV12-4 and TRBJ1-5, with 10 nucleotides matching TRBD1. The CDR3 length is 13 residues. J gave up 6 bases and V 5 bases, and 1 base lay outside the gene matches. CDR3 sequence: CASSDRGRQPQHF. The CDR3 DNA reads as TGTGCCAGCAGTGACAGGGGGCGTCAGCCCCAGCATTTT.

This clonotype has a handful of counts. This sequence joins TRBV6-5 and TRBJ1-5; D is ambiguous. This CDR3 is 16 amino acids long. Per the germline V gene, CDR1 is MNHEY and CDR2 is SVGAGI. V shed 4 bases and J shed 1 base, with 14 bases lying between them. Here the CDR3 reads CASSSINVRSNQPQHF. In nucleotides, the CDR3 is TGTGCCAGCAGTTCCATTAACGTGAGGAGCAATCAGCCCCAGCATTTT.